These 31 T cell receptor beta chains came from one sample sequenced in a study of cytomegalovirus exposure and HLA in healthy donors. It was with 60 Vbeta and 13 Jbeta primers that the PCR ran. Libraries were prepared by immunoSEQ multiplex PCR; TCRdb keeps only in-frame clonotypes and omits some of them. The data hold over 65,000 clones, with roughly 73% observed a single time. The sample comprised PBMCs. These receptors all come from a middle-aged man in good health and CMV-seronegative.

V is TRBV18 and J is TRBJ1-5; D uncertain. Germline values: CDR1 KGHSH, CDR2 LQKENI. The CDR3 has 19 residues. V was shortened by 2 bases and J by 1 base, with 21 bases between the two germline ends. The CDR3 DNA sequence: TGTGCCAGCTCACCAAGGTATATCGGGGAAGGGCAAAGCAATCAGCCCCAGCATTTT. Its translation is CASSPRYIGEGQSNQPQHF.

The chain combines TRBV2 with TRBJ2-7; TRBD1 agrees at 7 bases. There are 14 residues in the CDR3. CDR1 is SNHLY and CDR2 is FYNNEI in the germline V gene. The trim removed 6 bases at V and 3 bases at J, leaving 8 bases unmatched. CDR3 in amino acids: CASSPGQNNYEQYF. In DNA form, the CDR3 reads TGTGCCAGCAGCCCGGGACAGAATAACTACGAGCAGTACTTC.

The rearrangement joins TRBV25-1 to TRBJ2-1, with 12 bases that match TRBD2. Per the germline V gene, CDR1 is MGHDK and CDR2 is SYGVNS. Unmatched junction bases numbered 4, after V lost 1 base and J lost 9 bases. The CDR3 is made up of 15 amino acids. The CDR3 sequence: CASSESRLAGVEQFF. The DNA for the CDR3 is TGTGCCAGCAGTGAATCCAGACTAGCGGGGGTTGAGCAGTTCTTC.

This rearrangement joins TRBV6-6 to TRBJ1-2, with D unclear. The CDR3 consists of 12 residues. The V end was cut by 8 bases, the J end by 3 bases, with 10 bases between. CDR1 and CDR2 (germline): MNHNY, SVGAGI (reference sequence). CDR3 sequence reads: CASRMGDYGYTF. For the CDR3, the DNA is TGTGCCAGCCGGATGGGAGACTATGGCTACACCTTC.

The chain couples TRBV7-9 to TRBJ2-1, with 9 bases fitting TRBD1. V lost 2 bases to trimming and J lost 6 bases; unmatched junction nucleotides: 5. The V gene's germline CDR1 is SEHNR and CDR2 FQNEAQ (reference sequence). The CDR3 consists of 15 residues. The CDR3 region has the DNA TGTGCCAGCAGCTTAACAGGGGGCATGTTCAATGAGCAGTTCTTC. This sequence encodes CASSLTGGMFNEQFF.

The V and J genes are TRBV18 and TRBJ2-7; maybe TRBD2 (5 bases). The CDR3 runs to 14 residues. Germline lookup yields CDR1 KGHSH and CDR2 LQKENI. Trimming stripped 3 bases from V and 6 bases from J, with 15 bases between. The CDR3 nucleotides are TGTGCCAGCTCACCGGTAATGTCAGGAGGCGAGCAGTACTTC. Translation: CASSPVMSGGEQYF. The whole variable domain, remainder taken from reference TRBV18 and TRBJ2-7, is NAGVMQNPRHLVRRRGQEARLRCSPMKGHSHVYWYRQLPEEGLKFMVYLQKENIIDESGMPKERFSAEFPKEGPSILRIQQVVRGDSAAYFCASSPVMSGGEQYFGPGTRLTVT.

This clone was seen a few times. The chain links TRBV29-1 to TRBJ2-5; 7 positions match TRBD1. Germline V gene data show CDR1 as SQVTM and CDR2 as ANQGSEA. Trimming removed 4 bases from V and 2 bases from J; junction bases left unmatched: 7. This CDR3 is built from 14 residues. The chain's CDR3 is CSVVPGTEQETQYF. In DNA form, the CDR3 reads TGCAGCGTTGTCCCCGGGACAGAACAAGAGACCCAGTACTTC.

This chain connects TRBV2 to TRBJ1-4; 8 positions match TRBD1. CDR1 SNHLY and CDR2 FYNNEI come from the germline V gene. This CDR3 has 15 amino acids. Unmatched junction bases numbered 4, after V lost 6 bases and J lost 1 base. The CDR3: CASRETGGTNEKLFF. Written as DNA, the CDR3 is TGTGCCAGCAGGGAAACAGGGGGAACTAATGAAAAACTGTTTTTT.

This sequence joins TRBV5-1 and TRBJ2-7; 9 bases line up with TRBD2. The trim removed 3 bases at V and 3 bases at J, leaving 16 bases unmatched. The CDR3 totals 18 residues. Germline loops: CDR1 SGHRS, CDR2 YFSETQ. The CDR3 here is CASSSTSSGTSYHYEQYF. CDR3 nucleotides: TGCGCCAGCAGCTCTACTTCCTCCGGGACTAGCTACCACTACGAGCAGTACTTC.

V and J are TRBV5-6 and TRBJ2-7; a possible D gene is TRBD1 (6 bases). The V end was cut by 4 bases, the J end by 5 bases, with 19 bases between. Germline loops: CDR1 SGHDT, CDR2 YYEEEE. The CDR3 has 15 residues. In nucleotides, the CDR3 is TGTGCCAGCAGCCTGGGGGCTGGGGCGAGGAACGAGCAGTACTTC. Residues: CASSLGAGARNEQYF.

The rearrangement joins TRBV10-1 to TRBJ1-5, with 7 bases lining up with TRBD1. The CDR3 is 13 residues long. J gave up 1 base and V 8 bases, and 2 bases lay outside the gene matches. Germline V gene data show CDR1 as WNHNN and CDR2 as SYGVQD (reference sequence). The CDR3 loop is CASSTGSNQPQHF. The CDR3 DNA reads as TGCGCCAGCTCGACAGGGAGCAATCAGCCCCAGCATTTT.

This chain joins TRBV6-1 and TRBJ1-3; TRBD1 matches at 8 bases. This CDR3 has 15 residues. With 6 bases clipped from V and 0 bases from J, the junction kept 4 bases outside the gene matches. Germline CDR1 MNHNS, CDR2 SASEGT. CDR3: CASSRTGRSGNTIYF. DNA of the CDR3: TGTGCCAGCAGCCGGACAGGGCGCTCTGGAAACACCATATATTTT.

This clone has just a few counts. The chain couples TRBV7-9 to TRBJ1-1, with 7 bases that match TRBD1. Unmatched junction bases numbered 5, after V lost 3 bases and J lost 4 bases. This CDR3 region has 14 residues. Germline CDR1 and CDR2: SEHNR and FQNEAQ (reference sequence). CDR3 DNA sequence: TGTGCCAGCAGCTTCCGACAGGGTTTCACTGAAGCTTTCTTT. Translation: CASSFRQGFTEAFF.

This chain uses TRBV19 with TRBJ2-7; D unresolved. V was trimmed by 4 bases and J by 0 bases, leaving 10 bases between them. The length of the CDR3 is 14 residues. Looked up from germline, CDR1 is LNHDA and CDR2 is SQIVND (reference sequence). The CDR3 bases are TGTGCCAGTAGTACAGACGGTCTCTCCTACGAGCAGTACTTC. This encodes CASSTDGLSYEQYF.

This clone showed up just a few times. The rearrangement links TRBV4-1 to TRBJ1-4; the D is unclear. The V gene's germline CDR1 is MGHRA and CDR2 YSYEKL. V was cut by 5 bases and J by 8 bases, with 12 bases left in between. The CDR3 contains 13 residues. The CDR3 DNA sequence: TGCGCCAGCAGCAATCAGGAAGGCGAAAAACTGTTTTTT. Protein sequence: CASSNQEGEKLFF.

V gene TRBV19 combines with J gene TRBJ2-7; 10 bases line up with TRBD1. Germline V gene lookup returns CDR1 LNHDA and CDR2 SQIVND (reference sequence). This CDR3 is 15 amino acids long. V gave up 5 bases and J gave up 4 bases; unmatched junction bases: 8. In DNA form, the CDR3 reads TGTGCCAGTAGTCTACGATGGACAGGGGGGTACGAGCAGTACTTC. Amino acid sequence: CASSLRWTGGYEQYF.

This chain links TRBV7-9 with TRBJ2-7; D unresolved. Per germline, CDR1 SEHNR and CDR2 FQNEAQ (reference sequence). Deletions cut 4 bases from V and 3 bases from J, with 7 bases between. CDR3 size: 12 residues. Written as DNA, the CDR3 is TGTGCCAGCAGCTCTAAGCTCTACGAGCAGTACTTC. This gives the protein CASSSKLYEQYF.

The rearrangement uses TRBV7-6 and TRBJ2-2; 10 nucleotides align to TRBD1. This CDR3 comprises 17 residues. The junction had 9 bases not matched to a gene; V was cut back by 4 bases and J by 4 bases. Germline CDR1 is SGHVS and CDR2 is FNYEAQ. The CDR3 DNA reads as TGTGCCAGCAGCTGGTCGGGGACAGGGGTTCCCACCGGGGAGCTGTTTTTT. Amino acids: CASSWSGTGVPTGELFF.

This clone came up once. CDR3 loop: CASSRSGQGTDEQYF. As DNA, the CDR3 is TGCGCCAGCAGCCGGTCGGGACAGGGGACCGACGAGCAGTACTTC. V gene TRBV4-1 combines with J gene TRBJ2-7; 10 bases map to TRBD1. The CDR3 is made up of 15 amino acids. Germline CDR1 is MGHRA and CDR2 is YSYEKL. V was clipped by 4 bases and J by 5 bases; unmatched bases: 8.

The chain carries TRBV5-1 and TRBJ1-1; TRBD1 matches 11 bases. Germline lookup yields CDR1 SGHRS and CDR2 YFSETQ. The CDR3 is 17 residues long. Trimming took 4 bases from V and 10 from J; bases not matched to a gene: 18. The CDR3 DNA follows: TGCGCCAGCAGCCTAGAAGATACCGGGACAGGGGGACTAACAGCTTTCTTT. This gives the protein CASSLEDTGTGGLTAFF.

The V and J genes are TRBV7-6 and TRBJ2-2; the D gene is possibly TRBD1 (6 bases). The V gene lost 8 bases and the J gene lost 2 bases, with 21 bases spanning the gap. The CDR3 has 17 residues. CDR1 and CDR2 from the germline V gene are SGHVS and FNYEAQ. This CDR3 reads CASARNSGHSNTGELFF. As DNA, the CDR3 is TGTGCCAGCGCAAGAAACTCGGGACACAGCAACACCGGGGAGCTGTTTTTT.

In this sample, this clone turned up once. The chain employs TRBV7-2 and TRBJ1-5; D not resolved. The CDR3 spans 13 residues. Germline assignment: CDR1 SGHTA and CDR2 FQGNSA. Trimming removed 4 bases at V and 3 bases at J, with 7 bases between. The CDR3 DNA is TGTGCCAGCAGCTCCGTATTCAATCAGCCCCAGCATTTT. Encoded protein: CASSSVFNQPQHF.

The V and J genes are TRBV6-5 and TRBJ1-2; tentative D call: TRBD1 (6 bases). V gave up 11 bases and J gave up 6 bases, with 16 bases separating them. CDR3 length: 12 amino acids. Germline lookup yields CDR1 MNHEY and CDR2 SVGAGI. The CDR3 DNA is TGTGCCGTCGGCCGGGGGGGGCATGGCTACACCTTC. Translated: CAVGRGGHGYTF.

The V and J genes are TRBV6-4 and TRBJ2-2, with 11 bases aligning to TRBD2. The V and J ends lost 4 bases and 5 bases, in that order; junction bases with no gene match: 6. The CDR3 sequence is 16 residues long. The germline V gene has CDR1 MRHNA and CDR2 SNTAGT. CDR3 protein: CASSATSGIGTGELFF. CDR3 bases: TGTGCCAGCAGTGCGACTAGCGGGATAGGGACCGGGGAGCTGTTTTTT.

The CDR3 spells CASRKTGGSNSPLHF. As DNA, the CDR3 is TGTGCCAGTAGAAAAACGGGAGGTTCTAATTCACCCCTCCACTTT. The V and J genes are TRBV19 and TRBJ1-6; D is ambiguous. CDR1 and CDR2 from the germline V gene are LNHDA and SQIVND (reference sequence). Trimming shortened V by 6 bases and J by 6 bases, and 15 bases separated the two germline ends. The CDR3 has 15 residues.

This clone has a handful of counts. The chain is built from TRBV10-2 and TRBJ1-5, with TRBD1 matching over 7 bases. Per germline, CDR1 WSHSY and CDR2 SAAADI. The CDR3 is 14 residues long. The J segment lost 6 bases and the V segment lost 0 bases, leaving 2 bases of the junction unmatched. The CDR3 sequence: CASSESTGAQPQHF. In nucleotides, the CDR3 is TGCGCCAGCAGTGAGTCCACAGGGGCTCAGCCCCAGCATTTT.

The chain combines TRBV19 with TRBJ1-1, with 7 bases matching TRBD1. The CDR3 contains 13 residues. Looked up from germline, CDR1 is LNHDA and CDR2 is SQIVND (reference sequence). V lost 2 bases and J lost 3; bases outside the gene matches: 0. CDR3 residues: CASSITGDTEAFF. The CDR3 nucleotides read TGTGCCAGTAGTATAACAGGGGACACTGAAGCTTTCTTT.

This clone was observed a single time. The chain employs TRBV30 and TRBJ1-2; weak D call: TRBD1 (5 bases). This CDR3 contains 12 residues. Looked up from germline, CDR1 is GTSNPN and CDR2 is SVGIG (reference sequence). Trimming pared 4 bases from V and 2 bases from J, leaving 8 bases between. The CDR3 reads CAWTQENYGYTF. The CDR3 DNA reads TGTGCCTGGACACAGGAGAACTATGGCTACACCTTC.

The V gene is TRBV6-1, the J gene TRBJ2-5, with 7 positions matching TRBD2. Per the germline V gene, CDR1 is MNHNS and CDR2 is SASEGT. CDR3 size: 14 residues. Germline trimming cut 4 bases from V and 1 base from J; bases unmatched to any gene: 3. The CDR3 protein is CASSGGGSQETQYF. The CDR3 nucleotides read TGTGCCAGCAGTGGGGGGGGAAGCCAAGAGACCCAGTACTTC.

This chain links TRBV5-4 with TRBJ2-7, with TRBD2 matching 9 bases. V gave up 3 bases and J gave up 2 bases; unmatched junction bases: 9. CDR3 length equals 16 residues. Germline V lookup: CDR1 SGHNT, CDR2 YYREEE (reference sequence). The CDR3, as DNA: TGTGCCAGCAGCTCATCCACGGGACTAGCAGCCTACGAGCAGTACTTC. Translating gives CASSSSTGLAAYEQYF.

The sample holds a few counts of this clone. This chain connects TRBV5-6 to TRBJ2-7; D is perhaps TRBD2 (6 bases). This CDR3 contains 15 residues. CDR1 SGHDT and CDR2 YYEEEE come from the germline V gene. The V gene lost 2 bases and the J gene lost 0 bases, with 12 bases spanning the gap. DNA for the CDR3: TGTGCCAGCAGCTTAACGGGGGTCGGCTCCTACGAGCAGTACTTC. Amino acids: CASSLTGVGSYEQYF.